A single sample gave rise to the 25 T cell receptor beta chains below, sequenced in a study of identical twins. MiXCR, applied by TCRdb to the 5' RACE reads, yields one record per CDR3 protein. The sample has some 300,000 distinct CDR3 sequences; around an eighth are singletons. Another study also made use of these data, one on yellow fever vaccine responses in identical twins.

The material sequenced was CD8+ T cells sorted from blood. These receptors were collected from a woman under 30 in good health.

This clonotype came up a few times. The chain has TRBV2 and TRBJ2-1; D is perhaps TRBD1 (6 bases). The CDR3 sequence is 14 residues long. Trimming took 7 bases from V and 4 from J, leaving 14 bases between them. The germline gives CDR1 SNHLY, CDR2 FYNNEI. The CDR3 sequence is CASNTGSPYNEQFF. The DNA for the CDR3 is TGTGCCAGCAATACAGGGTCCCCGTACAATGAGCAGTTCTTC.

The genes are TRBV4-2 and TRBJ2-1; D uncertain. The CDR3 spans 15 residues. Germline CDR1 is LGHNA and CDR2 is YNFKEQ. V was shortened by 0 bases and J by 4 bases, with 10 bases between the two germline ends. DNA for the CDR3: TGTGCCAGCAGCCAAGATGGCCAGTTTTACAATGAGCAGTTCTTC. As protein: CASSQDGQFYNEQFF.

The rearrangement links TRBV12-3 or TRBV12-4 to TRBJ2-7, with D possibly TRBD2 on 6 matching bases. V lost 3 bases to trimming and J lost 1 base, with 10 bases between them. The CDR3 extends over 14 amino acids. In DNA, the CDR3 is TGTGCCAGCAGTTTGGGGGGTCTTTCCTACGAGCAGTACGTC. Residues: CASSLGGLSYEQYV.

This clonotype was counted between two and nine times. This chain links TRBV27 with TRBJ2-5; TRBD2 is a possible D gene (6 bases). CDR1 and CDR2 from the germline V gene are MNHEY and SMNVEV (reference sequence). CDR3 length: 14 residues. Trimming removed 5 bases at V and 2 bases at J, with 12 bases between. CDR3 loop: CASSPLAHQETQYF. The CDR3 nucleotides read TGTGCCAGCAGTCCACTAGCTCATCAAGAGACCCAGTACTTC.

The chain joins TRBV7-7 to TRBJ2-2, with D perhaps TRBD1 (5 bases). V lost 5 bases and J 2 bases, leaving 21 bases between the germline ends. Per the germline V gene, CDR1 is SSHAT and CDR2 is FNYEAQ (reference sequence). The CDR3 covers 18 residues. CDR3 protein: CASSPASNRNINTGELFF. The CDR3 nucleotides read TGTGCCAGCAGCCCCGCCTCCAACAGGAATATTAACACCGGGGAGCTGTTTTTT.

This clonotype occurred a few times. This rearrangement joins TRBV5-5 to TRBJ2-7, with D possibly being TRBD1 (6 bases). V was cut by 4 bases and J by 4 bases, with 18 bases left in between. The CDR3 is 15 amino acids. CDR1 and CDR2 from the germline V gene are SGHKS and YYEKEE (reference sequence). The CDR3 loop is CASSQGTPQRYEQYF. In DNA form, the CDR3 reads TGTGCCAGCAGCCAGGGGACACCTCAAAGGTACGAGCAGTACTTC.

This clonotype was counted ten times or more. CDR3 nucleotide sequence: TGTGCCAGCAGTCAAGAGACAGGGGCGTACTATGGCTACACCTTC. Its protein is CASSQETGAYYGYTF. This chain uses TRBV12-3 or TRBV12-4 with TRBJ1-2; 8 bases agree with TRBD1. The ends lost 5 bases at V and 3 bases at J; junction bases unmatched: 8. The CDR3 consists of 15 residues.

CDR3 amino acids: CSALPSLAARRTDTQYF. Written as DNA, the CDR3 is TGCAGTGCCCTACCCTCTCTAGCGGCGAGGAGAACAGATACGCAGTATTTT. J is TRBJ2-3 and V is TRBV20-1, with 7 positions matching TRBD2. The CDR3 is 17 amino acids. The germline gives CDR1 DFQATT, CDR2 SNEGSKA (reference sequence). Losses at the gene ends were 6 bases for V and 3 bases for J; bases not matched to a gene: 18.

The gene calls are TRBV2 and TRBJ2-7, with D hard to call. The CDR3 spans 14 residues. The V end lost 8 bases, the J end lost 2 bases, and 16 bases lay between the germline ends. The germline V gene has CDR1 SNHLY and CDR2 FYNNEI. CDR3 residues: CASATASGTYEQYF. The CDR3 DNA reads TGTGCCAGCGCGACGGCTAGTGGTACCTACGAGCAGTACTTC.

This chain joins TRBV3-1 and TRBJ2-1; D gene ambiguous. V lost 3 bases and J lost 4, with 10 bases in between. Looked up from germline, CDR1 is LGHDT and CDR2 is YNNKEL (reference sequence). The CDR3 has 14 amino acids. CDR3 in DNA: TGTGCCAGCAGCCAGGGCGATTCGTACAATGAGCAGTTCTTC. Its translation: CASSQGDSYNEQFF.

In its sample, this clonotype was seen many times. The genes are TRBV9 and TRBJ1-1; possibly TRBD1 for D (5 bases). The CDR3 spans 13 residues. V was clipped by 5 bases and J by 2 bases, with 10 bases between them. CDR1 is SGDLS, CDR2 YYNGEE, per germline. This chain's CDR3 is CASSIQDNTEAFF. CDR3 sequence (DNA): TGTGCCAGCAGTATACAGGATAACACTGAAGCTTTCTTT.

Many counts were recorded for this clonotype. The chain recombines TRBV7-9 with TRBJ2-7; D gene unclear. The CDR3 sequence is 14 residues long. Per the germline V gene, CDR1 is SEHNR and CDR2 is FQNEAQ (reference sequence). V was pared by 3 bases and J by 1 base, with 10 bases between. The CDR3 loop is CASSLGSDSYEQYF. The DNA of the CDR3 is TGTGCCAGCAGCTTGGGGTCAGATTCCTACGAGCAGTACTTC. Full variable domain (rest looked up from reference TRBV7-9 and TRBJ2-7): DTGVSQNPRHKITKRGQNVTFRCDPISEHNRLYWYRQTLGQGPEFLTYFQNEAQLEKSRLLSDRFSAERPKGSFSTLEIQRTEQGDSAMYLCASSLGSDSYEQYFGPGTRLTVT.

This clonotype was seen ten or more times. This rearrangement joins TRBV5-5 to TRBJ1-1; perhaps TRBD1 as D (6 bases). The CDR3 totals 17 residues. Germline CDR1 reads SGHKS; CDR2 reads YYEKEE (reference sequence). The germline V and J ends were trimmed by 4 bases and 2 bases, with 21 bases remaining between them. The CDR3 DNA follows: TGTGCCAGCAGCCCCACAGCTACAGGGAGGGACAACACTGAAGCTTTCTTT. It specifies CASSPTATGRDNTEAFF.

This clonotype was seen only a few times. This sequence joins TRBV5-6 and TRBJ2-5; D remains ambiguous. The CDR3 sequence is 11 residues long. In germline, CDR1 is SGHDT, CDR2 YYEEEE. The V end lost 3 bases, the J end lost 4 bases, and 4 bases lay between the germline ends. For the CDR3, the DNA is TGTGCCAGCAGCTGGAGAGAGACCCAGTACTTC. Protein sequence: CASSWRETQYF.

This clonotype was found a few times. The chain has TRBV7-9 and TRBJ2-5; the D gene is possibly TRBD2 (5 bases). CDR1 and CDR2 (germline): SEHNR, FQNEAQ (reference sequence). Trimming took off 5 bases at V and 5 bases at J, with 12 bases between the two ends. The CDR3 has 13 amino acids. CDR3 in amino acids: CASSPADRETQYF. CDR3 sequence (DNA): TGTGCCAGCAGCCCAGCGGATAGGGAGACCCAGTACTTC.

This clonotype has ten or more counts. The rearrangement uses TRBV7-9 and TRBJ2-7; D gene unclear. The CDR3 covers 14 residues. The germline gives CDR1 SEHNR, CDR2 FQNEAQ (reference sequence). V lost 5 bases and J 0 bases, leaving 11 bases between the germline ends. The CDR3 reads CASSDPRSSYEQYF. Here the CDR3 DNA reads TGTGCCAGCAGCGATCCAAGAAGCTCCTACGAGCAGTACTTC.

The sample holds a few counts of this clonotype. The V gene is TRBV4-1, the J gene TRBJ2-2; D is unclear. V dropped 5 bases and J dropped 7 bases, with 8 bases sitting between them. CDR3 length: 12 amino acids. Germline V gene data show CDR1 as MGHRA and CDR2 as YSYEKL. CDR3 DNA: TGCGCCAGCAGCAGGGCCGTCGGGGAGCTGTTTTTT. It translates to CASSRAVGELFF.

This clonotype has a handful of counts. This chain connects TRBV6-5 to TRBJ2-2; no reliable D call. The CDR3 length is 14 residues. CDR1 is MNHEY and CDR2 is SVGAGI in the germline V gene. V was trimmed by 3 bases and J by 3 bases, leaving 8 bases between them. CDR3 loop: CASSYGIDTGELFF. The CDR3, as DNA: TGTGCCAGCAGTTATGGCATTGACACCGGGGAGCTGTTTTTT.

This clonotype has a count of ten or more. CDR3: CSARTLERTYEQYF. The CDR3 DNA follows: TGCAGTGCTAGAACCCTAGAGAGGACCTACGAGCAGTACTTC. The chain is built from TRBV20-1 and TRBJ2-7; no clear D. CDR1 and CDR2 from the germline V gene are DFQATT and SNEGSKA (reference sequence). Trimming shortened V by 2 bases and J by 2 bases, and 13 bases separated the two germline ends. The CDR3 spans 14 residues.

This chain connects TRBV10-3 to TRBJ2-7, with D uncertain. CDR3 length: 14 residues. Looked up from germline, CDR1 is ENHRY and CDR2 is SYGVKD. The germline V and J ends were trimmed by 0 bases and 2 bases, with 8 bases remaining between them. CDR3 DNA sequence: TGTGCCATCAGTGAGTCAGAGGCTGCCTACGAGCAGTACGTC. This gives the protein CAISESEAAYEQYV.

V gene TRBV9 combines with J gene TRBJ2-1; possible D gene TRBD1, 7 bases. Trimming left V 0 bases short and J 0 bases short, with 13 bases between. The germline CDR1 and CDR2 sequences are SGDLS and YYNGEE. The CDR3 contains 17 residues. For the CDR3, the DNA is TGTGCCAGCAGCGTAGCGACGCGGGACAGCTCCTACAATGAGCAGTTCTTC. Amino acids: CASSVATRDSSYNEQFF.

The count of this clonotype is one. The chain links TRBV10-2 to TRBJ2-7; 8 bases match TRBD2. With V trimmed by 10 bases and J by 6 bases, 14 bases remained unmatched. CDR1 is WSHSY, CDR2 SAAADI, per germline. The CDR3 is 14 residues long. CDR3 sequence: CATSTSVSPFEQYF. CDR3 nucleotides: TGCGCCACCTCGACTAGCGTCTCGCCCTTCGAGCAGTACTTC.

The gene calls are TRBV18 and TRBJ2-2, with 8 bases fitting TRBD1. Trimming at V came to 3 bases and at J to 6 bases, leaving 3 bases not matched to a gene. Germline CDR1 is KGHSH and CDR2 is LQKENI. There are 14 residues in the CDR3. The CDR3 DNA follows: TGTGCCAGCTCACCCGGGACAGGCCCCGGGGAGCTGTTTTTT. It yields the protein CASSPGTGPGELFF.

The V gene is TRBV15, the J gene TRBJ1-5, with D uncertain. Germline V gene sequence: CDR1 LNHNV, CDR2 YYDKDF (reference sequence). Deletions cut 1 base from V and 6 bases from J, with 7 bases between. The CDR3 consists of 13 residues. CDR3 residues: CATSRGAGQPQHF. As DNA, the CDR3 is TGTGCCACCAGCAGAGGCGCGGGTCAGCCCCAGCATTTT.

This chain joins TRBV28 and TRBJ2-3; TRBD1 matches at 7 bases. CDR1 and CDR2 from the germline V gene are MDHEN and SYDVKM. The CDR3 has 13 residues. After removal of 5 bases from V and 9 bases from J, the junction contained 8 bases not matched to a gene. The CDR3 nucleotides read TGTGCCAGCAGTCTGAATATAGGGGGCACGCAGTATTTT. Protein sequence: CASSLNIGGTQYF.